Listed here are 31 T cell receptor beta chains from one sample, sequenced in a study of blood T cell repertoires in COVID-19. Libraries were prepared by immunoSEQ multiplex PCR; TCRdb keeps only in-frame clonotypes and omits some of them. This table has 150,000 to 200,000 clones, around 94% appearing once. Sequencing used peripheral blood. Receptor source: a man aged 30-40 years with COVID-19, enrolled during active disease.

This clone was detected only once. The rearrangement uses TRBV4-1 and TRBJ1-3; D ambiguous. CDR3 length: 15 amino acids. V was pared by 2 bases and J by 0 bases, with 8 bases between. Germline assignment: CDR1 MGHRA and CDR2 YSYEKL. CDR3 nucleotide sequence: TGCGCCAGCAGCCAAAACATCGACTCTGGAAACACCATATATTTT. Residues: CASSQNIDSGNTIYF.

The V gene is TRBV11-2, the J gene TRBJ2-1; unclear D gene. Trimming cost V 4 bases and J 9 bases, with 22 bases left between them. CDR3 size: 16 residues. Germline V gene sequence: CDR1 SGHAT, CDR2 FQNNGV. The CDR3 is CASSSLRLRGFGEQFF. The CDR3 coding sequence is TGTGCCAGCAGCTCTTTAAGGCTCCGCGGATTTGGTGAGCAGTTCTTC.

The rearrangement joins TRBV7-9 to TRBJ2-2, with TRBD2 matching over 9 bases. Per the germline V gene, CDR1 is SEHNR and CDR2 is FQNEAQ (reference sequence). V shed 3 bases and J 5 bases; nucleotides not matched to a gene: 13. CDR3 length: 18 amino acids. The CDR3 region has the DNA TGTGCCAGCAGCTTCCCTCGCGGGGGGGCCGTTGAAACCGGGGAGCTGTTTTTT. It encodes CASSFPRGGAVETGELFF.

The chain has TRBV9 and TRBJ2-7; 7 nucleotides align to TRBD2. This CDR3 spans 17 amino acids. Trimming took 3 bases from V and 3 from J; bases not matched to a gene: 15. Germline CDR1 and CDR2: SGDLS and YYNGEE. The CDR3 nucleotides read TGTGCCAGCAGCGCTCCCCCTTGGCGGGGGACCCACTACGAGCAGTACTTC. Amino acid sequence: CASSAPPWRGTHYEQYF.

V usage is TRBV7-2 and J usage is TRBJ2-1; 9 nucleotides line up with TRBD2. Germline lookup yields CDR1 SGHTA and CDR2 FQGNSA. J gave up 7 bases and V 4 bases, and 14 bases lay outside the gene matches. The CDR3 sequence is 17 residues long. The DNA for the CDR3 is TGTGCCAGCAGCTACCCCAAACCGGGACTAGCTACTAATGAGCAGTTCTTC. This translates into CASSYPKPGLATNEQFF. The full variable domain, completed using reference TRBV7-2 and TRBJ2-1, is GAGVSQSPSNKVTEKGKDVELRCDPISGHTALYWYRQSLGQGLEFLIYFQGNSAPDKSGLPSDRFSAERTGGSVSTLTIQRTQQEDSAVYLCASSYPKPGLATNEQFFGPGTRLTVL.

The chain carries TRBV4-1 and TRBJ2-1; D may be TRBD1 (5 bases). CDR3 length equals 16 residues. The V gene lost 0 bases and the J gene lost 8 bases, with 17 bases spanning the gap. Germline V gene data show CDR1 as MGHRA and CDR2 as YSYEKL. The CDR3 sequence: CASSQDPGLRFDEQFF. CDR3 coding DNA: TGCGCCAGCAGCCAAGATCCAGGGTTGAGATTCGATGAGCAGTTCTTC.

The chain joins TRBV6-5 to TRBJ2-7; TRBD1 matches 10 bases. V was pared by 2 bases and J by 4 bases, with 5 bases of the junction left unmatched. The CDR3 sequence is 15 residues long. Germline CDR1 reads MNHEY; CDR2 reads SVGAGI. The CDR3 is CASSYLRDRGYEQYF. CDR3 DNA: TGTGCCAGCAGTTACCTGAGGGACAGGGGTTACGAGCAGTACTTC.

V and J are TRBV28 and TRBJ2-2, with D possibly matching TRBD1 (6 bases). V dropped 2 bases and J dropped 4 bases, with 17 bases sitting between them. The CDR3 sequence is 17 residues long. Germline assignment: CDR1 MDHEN and CDR2 SYDVKM. The CDR3 region has the DNA TGTGCCAGCAGTTTAATGACAGTGCAGGGGACCACCGGGGAGCTGTTTTTT. The encoded protein is CASSLMTVQGTTGELFF.

This rearrangement joins TRBV4-1 to TRBJ2-5, with TRBD2 identical over 9 bases. This CDR3 contains 16 residues. CDR1 is MGHRA and CDR2 is YSYEKL in the germline V gene. V shed 4 bases and J 5 bases; nucleotides not matched to a gene: 11. CDR3 sequence: CASSPPGGGAWETQYF. For the CDR3, the DNA is TGCGCCAGCAGCCCCCCGGGCGGGGGGGCCTGGGAGACCCAGTACTTC.

This chain links TRBV7-9 with TRBJ1-1; maybe TRBD1 (5 bases). V lost 1 base to trimming and J lost 3 bases, with 12 bases between them. The CDR3 extends over 15 amino acids. Germline lookup yields CDR1 SEHNR and CDR2 FQNEAQ (reference sequence). In DNA form, the CDR3 reads TGTGCCAGCAGCTTAGTTCTTCAGGGTGACACTGAAGCTTTCTTT. Translating it yields CASSLVLQGDTEAFF.

The V call is TRBV30, the J call TRBJ2-5; a weak D match, TRBD1 (6 bases). V lost 1 base and J 2 bases, leaving 11 bases between the germline ends. The length of the CDR3 is 14 residues. The germline V gene has CDR1 GTSNPN and CDR2 SVGIG (reference sequence). CDR3 DNA sequence: TGTGCCTGGAGTGGTCAGGGGATGCAAGAGACCCAGTACTTC. This translates into CAWSGQGMQETQYF.

This clone was seen just once. V usage is TRBV7-3 and J usage is TRBJ1-1, with 8 bases that match TRBD1. After removal of 2 bases from V and 3 bases from J, the junction contained 8 bases not matched to a gene. The CDR3 contains 16 residues. Germline CDR1 and CDR2: SGHTA and FQGTGA. CDR3 sequence: CASSLGDRIVDTEAFF. In DNA form, the CDR3 reads TGTGCCAGCAGCTTAGGGGACAGGATCGTTGACACTGAAGCTTTCTTT.

J is TRBJ1-1 and V is TRBV20-1, with D perhaps TRBD1 (6 bases). The V and J ends lost 3 bases and 3 bases respectively, with 14 bases between them. The length of the CDR3 is 14 residues. Germline V gene data show CDR1 as DFQATT and CDR2 as SNEGSKA (reference sequence). CDR3 region: CSASGGRGDTEAFF. The CDR3 DNA follows: TGCAGTGCTAGTGGGGGCAGGGGTGACACTGAAGCTTTCTTT.

The chain uses TRBV11-3 and TRBJ2-7; TRBD1 matches at 7 bases. The CDR3 has 13 amino acids. Germline CDR1 and CDR2: SGHNT and YENEEA. V dropped 5 bases and J dropped 6; count of bases not matched to a gene: 7. The CDR3 DNA is TGTGCCAGCAGCCGTGGGACAGCTGGCGAGCAGTACTTC. As protein: CASSRGTAGEQYF.

This clone was recorded a few times. The rearrangement links TRBV27 to TRBJ1-5; D call uncertain. Deletions cut 2 bases from V and 3 bases from J, with 8 bases between. Germline V gene data show CDR1 as MNHEY and CDR2 as SMNVEV (reference sequence). The CDR3 is 14 amino acids. The CDR3 here is CASSLGQPNQPQHF. The CDR3 DNA sequence: TGTGCCAGCAGTTTAGGGCAGCCCAATCAGCCCCAGCATTTT.

V is TRBV9 and J is TRBJ1-1; no clear D. The germline CDR1 and CDR2 sequences are SGDLS and YYNGEE. V dropped 1 base and J dropped 1 base, with 8 bases sitting between them. CDR3 size: 14 residues. CDR3 residues: CASSVRHGNTEAFF. The CDR3 DNA is TGTGCCAGCAGCGTAAGACACGGGAACACTGAAGCTTTCTTT. Filled out from reference TRBV9 and TRBJ1-1, the complete variable domain reads DSGVTQTPKHLITATGQRVTLRCSPRSGDLSVYWYQQSLDQGLQFLIQYYNGEERAKGNILERFSAQQFPDLHSELNLSSLELGDSALYFCASSVRHGNTEAFFGQGTRLTVV.

The V and J genes are TRBV5-1 and TRBJ2-5; 8 nucleotides agree with TRBD1. The junction had 13 bases not matched to a gene; V was cut back by 5 bases and J by 4 bases. From germline, CDR1 is SGHRS and CDR2 YFSETQ. The CDR3 has 16 residues. CDR3 sequence reads: CASRASGGNLLETQYF. CDR3 nucleotide sequence: TGCGCCAGCAGAGCATCAGGGGGCAATCTCCTAGAGACCCAGTACTTC.

The V and J genes are TRBV6-5 and TRBJ1-4; D perhaps matches TRBD1 (6 bases). The length of the CDR3 is 13 residues. Trimming cost V 7 bases and J 4 bases, with 10 bases left between them. CDR1 is MNHEY and CDR2 is SVGAGI in the germline V gene. The CDR3 sequence is CASNPQGNEKLFF. The DNA for the CDR3 is TGTGCCAGCAATCCACAGGGTAATGAAAAACTGTTTTTT.

V usage is TRBV3-1 (or the pseudogene TRBV3-2) and J usage is TRBJ2-2, with a weak D call TRBD1 (5 bases). V lost 2 bases to trimming and J lost 6 bases, with 10 bases between them. This CDR3 spans 14 amino acids. CDR1 is LGHDT and CDR2 is YNNKEL in the germline V gene (reference sequence). CDR3 amino acids: CASSQSGFSGELFF. As DNA, the CDR3 is TGTGCCAGCAGCCAATCAGGGTTTTCCGGGGAGCTGTTTTTT.

The chain has TRBV11-2 and TRBJ2-2; no reliable D call. Germline V gives CDR1 SGHAT, CDR2 FQNNGV. CDR3 size: 14 residues. Trimming shortened V by 5 bases and J by 8 bases, and 15 bases separated the two germline ends. The CDR3 coding sequence is TGTGCCAGCAGCCCGGTAGTGTTCGAGGGGGAGCTGTTTTTT. It translates to CASSPVVFEGELFF. Together with reference TRBV11-2 and TRBJ2-2, the CDR3 gives the full variable domain: EAGVAQSPRYKIIEKRQSVAFWCNPISGHATLYWYQQILGQGPKLLIQFQNNGVVDDSQLPKDRFSAERLKGVDSTLKIQPAKLEDSAVYLCASSPVVFEGELFFGEGSRLTVL.

As DNA, the CDR3 is TGTGCCAGAAGCTTGAAGTCAGGGGGCACTGAAGCTTTCTTT. Encoded protein: CARSLKSGGTEAFF. V usage is TRBV5-3 and J usage is TRBJ1-1; 7 bases are a match to TRBD1. TRBV5-3 is an ORF, and what it does is uncertain. The V and J ends lost 1 base and 4 bases, in that order; junction bases with no gene match: 4. The CDR3 is made up of 14 amino acids.

This chain links TRBV6-5 with TRBJ1-1; maybe TRBD1 (6 bases). CDR1 is MNHEY and CDR2 is SVGAGI in the germline V gene. Deletions cut 2 bases from V and 1 base from J, with 11 bases between. This CDR3 is 15 amino acids long. CDR3 region: CASSYGGGQNTEAFF. The DNA for the CDR3 is TGTGCCAGCAGTTACGGCGGGGGGCAGAACACTGAAGCTTTCTTT.

This rearrangement joins TRBV10-3 to TRBJ2-3; 11 nucleotides match TRBD2. Per the germline V gene, CDR1 is ENHRY and CDR2 is SYGVKD. V gave up 2 bases and J gave up 0 bases; unmatched junction bases: 7. This CDR3 is built from 18 residues. CDR3 DNA sequence: TGTGCCATCAGTGAGGGGTTAGCGGGGGGGACTAGCACAGATACGCAGTATTTT. This encodes CAISEGLAGGTSTDTQYF.

The chain links TRBV19 to TRBJ1-5; possible D gene TRBD1, 5 bases. The CDR3 has 15 amino acids. The V end lost 3 bases, the J end lost 4 bases, and 13 bases lay between the germline ends. The V gene's germline CDR1 is LNHDA and CDR2 SQIVND (reference sequence). The CDR3 DNA reads as TGTGCCAGTAGTATCGGCAGGGTTGGGAATCAGCCCCAGCATTTT. Encoded protein: CASSIGRVGNQPQHF.

The gene calls are TRBV5-4 and TRBJ1-1, with no clear D. The germline V gene has CDR1 SGHNT and CDR2 YYREEE (reference sequence). With 1 base removed from V and 3 bases from J, the gap between germline ends came to 10 bases. This CDR3 is built from 14 residues. CDR3 residues: CASSLRGRDTEAFF. The CDR3 DNA follows: TGTGCCAGCAGCTTGCGAGGGAGGGACACTGAAGCTTTCTTT.

The genes are TRBV18 and TRBJ1-5; D remains ambiguous. The V and J ends lost 2 bases and 1 base respectively, with 6 bases between them. The CDR3 covers 14 residues. Germline V gene lookup returns CDR1 KGHSH and CDR2 LQKENI. The CDR3 nucleotides are TGTGCCAGCTCACCAATGGCAAGCAATCAGCCCCAGCATTTT. It specifies CASSPMASNQPQHF. Drawing the rest from reference TRBV18 and TRBJ1-5, the complete variable domain is NAGVMQNPRHLVRRRGQEARLRCSPMKGHSHVYWYRQLPEEGLKFMVYLQKENIIDESGMPKERFSAEFPKEGPSILRIQQVVRGDSAAYFCASSPMASNQPQHFGDGTRLSIL.

This chain links TRBV6-1 with TRBJ1-2; D might be TRBD1 (5 bases). Deletions cut 2 bases from V and 4 bases from J, with 11 bases between. The CDR3 has 14 residues. Germline loops: CDR1 MNHNS, CDR2 SASEGT. The CDR3 coding sequence is TGTGCCAGCAGTGAACAGGGTTCCCCCTATGGCTACACCTTC. Protein sequence: CASSEQGSPYGYTF.

This clone was counted once. This chain uses TRBV13 with TRBJ1-3; no clear D. Germline V gene data show CDR1 as PRHDT and CDR2 as FYEKMQ (reference sequence). Trimming pared 5 bases from V and 0 bases from J, leaving 14 bases between. The CDR3 has 16 amino acids. As DNA, the CDR3 is TGTGCCAGCAGCGCGTCTTTCGGTCTCTCTGGAAACACCATATATTTT. It yields the protein CASSASFGLSGNTIYF.

V gene TRBV6-5 combines with J gene TRBJ2-6, with D possibly TRBD2 on 6 matching bases. The CDR3 extends over 16 amino acids. Germline assignment: CDR1 MNHEY and CDR2 SVGAGI. V was trimmed by 0 bases and J by 2 bases, leaving 8 bases between them. The CDR3 sequence: CASSYSRGTGANVLTF. The DNA for the CDR3 is TGTGCCAGCAGTTACTCACGGGGGACTGGGGCCAACGTCCTGACTTTC.

This sequence joins TRBV30 and TRBJ1-2; 7 bases align to TRBD1. The CDR3 loop spans 13 amino acids. Trimming removed 3 bases from V and 7 bases from J; junction bases left unmatched: 8. The germline CDR1 and CDR2 sequences are GTSNPN and SVGIG (reference sequence). CDR3 loop: CAWSPGQVRGYTF. The DNA for the CDR3 is TGTGCCTGGAGCCCCGGACAGGTGCGTGGCTACACCTTC.

This chain joins TRBV6-5 and TRBJ2-1, with D possibly being TRBD1 (6 bases). CDR1 and CDR2 from the germline V gene are MNHEY and SVGAGI. Between the trimmed V and J ends, which lost 11 bases and 8 bases, there was a span of 22 bases. The CDR3 consists of 14 residues. CDR3 in amino acids: CACTRDGRGYEQFF. In DNA, the CDR3 is TGTGCCTGCACCCGGGATGGCAGGGGCTATGAGCAGTTCTTC.